One and the same sample provided the 8 T cell receptor beta chains below, sequenced in a study of T cells in narcolepsy. Only in-frame clones appear in the TCRdb table, and some are missing; sequencing was by immunoSEQ multiplex PCR. This sample has 27,000 or so clones, with more than 75% found just once. Material: CD45RA- memory CD4+ T cells from PBMCs. Receptor source: a human donor with narcolepsy.

This clone is categorized as medium-sized. The J gene is TRBJ1-3, the V gene TRBV5-1; D is uncertain. This CDR3 is built from 14 residues. The V gene's germline CDR1 is SGHRS and CDR2 YFSETQ. V was pared by 4 bases and J by 0 bases, with 8 bases between. DNA of the CDR3: TGCGCCAGCAGCGACGCCAGCTCTGGAAACACCATATATTTT. Residues: CASSDASSGNTIYF.

The rearrangement uses TRBV19 and TRBJ1-1; 10 bases match TRBD1. With V trimmed by 5 bases and J by 11 bases, 11 bases remained unmatched. CDR1 and CDR2 from the germline V gene are LNHDA and SQIVND (reference sequence). This CDR3 comprises 14 residues. The CDR3, as DNA: TGTGCCAGTAGTCTTCCGGGACAGGGGCAGTATGCTTTCTTT. This sequence encodes CASSLPGQGQYAFF.

The chain uses TRBV29-1 and TRBJ2-3; D is perhaps TRBD2 (6 bases). Germline CDR1 SQVTM, CDR2 ANQGSEA. The CDR3 length is 14 residues. With 2 bases removed from V and 0 bases from J, the gap between germline ends came to 9 bases. CDR3 bases: TGCAGCGTTGAAAAGCGGGTGAGCACAGATACGCAGTATTTT. Its protein product is CSVEKRVSTDTQYF.

The genes are TRBV6-5 and TRBJ2-7; 9 positions agree with TRBD2. This CDR3 has 13 amino acids. Germline CDR1 and CDR2: MNHEY and SVGAGI. V lost 7 bases, J lost 2 bases, and 3 bases stayed unmatched. The CDR3 sequence: CASKLAGTYEQYF. CDR3 DNA: TGTGCCAGCAAGCTAGCGGGGACCTACGAGCAGTACTTC.

V gene TRBV7-8 combines with J gene TRBJ2-5, with TRBD2 matching over 9 bases. V trimming: 0 bases; J trimming: 3 bases; junction bases outside the gene matches: 2. Germline CDR1 reads SGHVS; CDR2 reads FQNEAQ. The CDR3 contains 15 residues. CDR3 DNA: TGTGCCAGCAGCTTAGCGGTAGCGGGGGAAGAGACCCAGTACTTC. The encoded protein is CASSLAVAGEETQYF.

V and J are TRBV6-1 and TRBJ1-2; D is unresolved. The germline V gene encodes CDR1 MNHNS and CDR2 SASEGT. The CDR3 covers 12 residues. The germline V and J ends were trimmed by 7 bases and 4 bases, with 10 bases remaining between them. In DNA form, the CDR3 reads TGTGCCAGCACGTCCGGCCCCTATGGCTACACCTTC. Translation: CASTSGPYGYTF.

The V call is TRBV5-6, the J call TRBJ2-2; maybe TRBD2 (5 bases). V dropped 0 bases and J dropped 2 bases, with 14 bases sitting between them. The CDR3 has 17 amino acids. Germline V gives CDR1 SGHDT, CDR2 YYEEEE. The CDR3, as DNA: TGTGCCAGCAGCTTGGCGGGATATAGCCGTAACACCGGGGAGCTGTTTTTT. Translated, it gives CASSLAGYSRNTGELFF.

V is TRBV19 and J is TRBJ1-5; D unclear. Germline CDR1 and CDR2: LNHDA and SQIVND (reference sequence). The CDR3 length is 13 residues. Trimming left V 3 bases short and J 7 bases short, with 10 bases between. The CDR3 coding sequence is TGTGCCAGTAGTATCGGCATTACGCAGCCCCAGCATTTT. Protein: CASSIGITQPQHF.